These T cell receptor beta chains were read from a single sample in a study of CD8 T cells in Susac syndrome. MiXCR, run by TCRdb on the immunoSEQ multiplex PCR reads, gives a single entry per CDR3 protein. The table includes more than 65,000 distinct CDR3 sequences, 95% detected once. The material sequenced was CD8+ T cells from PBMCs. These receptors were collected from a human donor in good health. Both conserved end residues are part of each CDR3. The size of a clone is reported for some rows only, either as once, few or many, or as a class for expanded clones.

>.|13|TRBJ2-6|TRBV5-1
CASSRDTGNVLTF
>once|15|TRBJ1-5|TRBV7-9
CASSWMQGPNQPQHF
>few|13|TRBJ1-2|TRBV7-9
CASSLVAGYGYTF
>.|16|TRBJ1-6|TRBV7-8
CASSSLDLTYNSPLHF
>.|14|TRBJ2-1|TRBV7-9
CASSSDRSYNEQFF
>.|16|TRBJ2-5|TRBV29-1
CSVDGLAGLLQETQYF
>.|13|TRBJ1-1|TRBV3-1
CASSQVGSTEAFF
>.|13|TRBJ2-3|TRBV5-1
CASSFGDPDTQYF
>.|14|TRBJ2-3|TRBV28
CASSSGQHTDTQYF
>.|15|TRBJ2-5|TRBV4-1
CASSQLSGDQETQYF
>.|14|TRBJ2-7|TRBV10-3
CAISEDGSSYEQYF
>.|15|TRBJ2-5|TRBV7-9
CASSQRDSPQQTQYF
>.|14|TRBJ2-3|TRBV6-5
CASSYSIVPDTQYF
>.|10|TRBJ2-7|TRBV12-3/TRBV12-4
CASAGYEQYF
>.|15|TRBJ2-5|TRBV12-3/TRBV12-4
CASSPPLERQETQYF
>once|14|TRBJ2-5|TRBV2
CASSEQAVSETQYF
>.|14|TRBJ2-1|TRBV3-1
CASSHRLAGVEQFF
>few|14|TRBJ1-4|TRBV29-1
CSVEVAGSNEKLFF
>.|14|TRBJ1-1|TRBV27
CASSLYRTNTEAFF
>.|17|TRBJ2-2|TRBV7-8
CASSLWGSTTNTGELFF
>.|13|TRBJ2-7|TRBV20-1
CSARVPSSYEQYF
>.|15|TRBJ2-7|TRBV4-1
CASSGLGGANYEQYF
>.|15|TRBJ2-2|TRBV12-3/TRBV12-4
CASSFQGENTGELFF
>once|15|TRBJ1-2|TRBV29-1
CSVESTGGANYGYTF
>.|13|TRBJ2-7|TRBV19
CASSLPSLGEQYF
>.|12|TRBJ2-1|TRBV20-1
CSADRGRDEQFF
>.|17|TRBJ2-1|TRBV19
CASSTIHGGSPYNEQFF
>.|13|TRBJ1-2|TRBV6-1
CASRYYGTGEHTF
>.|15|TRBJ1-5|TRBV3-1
CASSQEGGGNQPQHF
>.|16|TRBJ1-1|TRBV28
CASSRSGARESTEAFF
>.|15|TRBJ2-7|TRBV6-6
CASSYEDRTSYEQYF
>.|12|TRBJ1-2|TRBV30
CAWSEVNYGYTF
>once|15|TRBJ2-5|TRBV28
CASSSTGSGEETQYF
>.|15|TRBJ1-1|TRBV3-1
CASSQDRDTRTEAFF
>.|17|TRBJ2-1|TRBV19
CASSIARDYNPYNEQFF
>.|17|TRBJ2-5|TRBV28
CASTLPGGRGGLETQYF
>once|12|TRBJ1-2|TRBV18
CASSPAGQGWTF
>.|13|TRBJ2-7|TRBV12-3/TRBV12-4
CASGLGQLYEQYF
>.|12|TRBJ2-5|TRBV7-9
CASRDSEETQYF
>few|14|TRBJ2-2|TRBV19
CASSPGPNTGELFF
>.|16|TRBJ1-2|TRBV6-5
CASSYLDLGRGYGYTF
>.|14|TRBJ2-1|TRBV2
CASTPELEWNEQFF
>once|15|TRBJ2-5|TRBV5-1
CASSTGTGAPETQYF
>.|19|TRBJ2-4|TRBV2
CASSVLETQGARPKNIQYF
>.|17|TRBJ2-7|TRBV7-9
CASSQSVDGRYSYEQYF
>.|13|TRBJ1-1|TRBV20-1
CSAKTVTNTEAFF